The source of this T cell receptor (beta chain) is a study of blood T cells in healthy people across ages. In regard to this clonotype: Its antigen is not known. At one of its ends the junction is not consistent with the germline gene, which may arise from a read error.

The CDR3 runs 12 residues. Germline V CDR1 and CDR2: SGHVS, FNYEAQ. General study points: Compared with aged donors, long-lived donors showed fewer expanded clones, suggesting selection.

Extracted total RNA amounted to at least 5.5 micrograms for each sample. Together with a sample-barcoded 5' primer, a J-beta primer mix was included in a second PCR lasting 7 to 11 cycles. MiXCR, run by TCRdb on the 5' RACE reads, gives a single entry per CDR3 protein. The sample records hundreds of thousands of distinct CDR3 sequences, around 38% being singletons. The sequence was collected from an elderly man in good health. Sequenced input: blood. The V gene is TRBV7-6, the J gene TRBJ2-1; no definite D call. The CDR3 loop reads CANSLDLYEQFF. CDR3 bases: TGTGCCAACAGCTTGGACCTTTACGAGCAGTTCTTC.